Given below is one TCR beta chain in context. Its antigen remains unknown. Trimming stripped 1 base from V and 7 bases from J, with 13 bases between. The CDR3 is 15 residues long. The germline gives CDR1 LNHNV, CDR2 YYDKDF (reference sequence). Methotrexate plus calcineurin inhibitor accompanied controls' myeloablative marrow transplants; sampling was 1 year later. The assay was immunoSEQ multiplex PCR, and TCRdb's table has in-frame clones only and misses some. Of more than 8,000 clones listed, roughly 90% were seen once; the top ten hold 4.2%. The data are from a study of T cells after posttransplantation cyclophosphamide. Study conclusions and caveats: After PTCy, TRB diversity resembled that of CNI/methotrexate controls. Donor-recipient repertoire similarity was low at 1-2 months, rising over year one.

The chain joins TRBV15 to TRBJ1-4; a possible D gene is TRBD1 (5 bases). The TCR was taken from a male patient between 45 and 60 years old who received an allogeneic stem cell transplant from an unrelated donor, was CMV-positive, and had chronic GVHD only. The graft donor may be the source of some T cells. The sequencing used PBMCs, collected about 450 days after allogeneic stem cell transplant with calcineurin inhibitor and methotrexate. CDR3 DNA: TGTGCCACCAGCAGAGCAGGGTTTATAAGTGAAAAACTGTTTTTT. Translating it yields CATSRAGFISEKLFF.